This T cell receptor beta chain was captured in a study of cytomegalovirus exposure and HLA in healthy donors. Primers included in the PCR were 60 Vbeta and 13 Jbeta primers. The assay was immunoSEQ multiplex PCR, and TCRdb's table has in-frame clones only and misses some. Of 95,000 to 150,000 clones listed, 75% are singletons. Turning to this clone: Its cognate antigen is unknown.

V lost 5 bases to trimming and J lost 4 bases, with 17 bases between them. The germline V gene encodes CDR1 MDHEN and CDR2 SYDVKM. This CDR3 comprises 15 residues. Study conclusions and caveats: One variant, a missense change in DCLRE1C, was linked in a later analysis to TCR beta V- and J-gene trimming. Per a prior analysis, the majority of TCR beta V segments were productive roughly 90% or roughly 30% of the time.

The V and J genes are TRBV28 and TRBJ1-2; D might be TRBD1 (5 bases). The source is a woman aged 40-49 years in good health and CMV-seropositive. The sequenced sample consisted of PBMCs. CDR3: CASSELLDKSYGYTF. In DNA, the CDR3 is TGTGCCAGCAGTGAACTCCTGGACAAGTCCTATGGCTACACCTTC.